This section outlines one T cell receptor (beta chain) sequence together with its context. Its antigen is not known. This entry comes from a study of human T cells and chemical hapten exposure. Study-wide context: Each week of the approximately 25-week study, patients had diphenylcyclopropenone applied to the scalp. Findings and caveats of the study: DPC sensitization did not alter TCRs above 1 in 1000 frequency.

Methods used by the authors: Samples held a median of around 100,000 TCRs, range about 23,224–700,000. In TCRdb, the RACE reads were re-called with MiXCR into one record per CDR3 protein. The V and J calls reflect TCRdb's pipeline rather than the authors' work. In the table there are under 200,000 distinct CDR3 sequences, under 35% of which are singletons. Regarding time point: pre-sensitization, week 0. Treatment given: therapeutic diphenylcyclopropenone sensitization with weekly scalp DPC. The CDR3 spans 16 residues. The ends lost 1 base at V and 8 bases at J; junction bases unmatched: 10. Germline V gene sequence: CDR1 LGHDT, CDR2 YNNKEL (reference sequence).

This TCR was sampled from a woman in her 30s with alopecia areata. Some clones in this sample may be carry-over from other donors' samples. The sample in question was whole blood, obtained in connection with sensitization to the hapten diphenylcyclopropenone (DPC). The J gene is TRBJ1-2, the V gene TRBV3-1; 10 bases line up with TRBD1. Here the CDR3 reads CASSQGDRGLSGGYTF. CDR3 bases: TGTGCCAGCAGCCAAGGGGACAGGGGCTTATCTGGAGGCTACACCTTC.